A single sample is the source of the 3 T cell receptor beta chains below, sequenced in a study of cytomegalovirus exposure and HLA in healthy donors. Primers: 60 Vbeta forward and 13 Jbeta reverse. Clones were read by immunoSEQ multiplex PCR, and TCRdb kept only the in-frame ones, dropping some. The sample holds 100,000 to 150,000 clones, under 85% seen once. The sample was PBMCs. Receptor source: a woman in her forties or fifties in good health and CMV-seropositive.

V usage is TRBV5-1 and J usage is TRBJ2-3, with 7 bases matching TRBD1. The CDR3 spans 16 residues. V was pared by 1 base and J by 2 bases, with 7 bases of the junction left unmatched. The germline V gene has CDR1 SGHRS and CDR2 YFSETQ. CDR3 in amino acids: CASSLRDRANTDTQYF. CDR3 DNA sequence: TGCGCCAGCAGCTTGAGAGACAGGGCCAACACAGATACGCAGTATTTT.

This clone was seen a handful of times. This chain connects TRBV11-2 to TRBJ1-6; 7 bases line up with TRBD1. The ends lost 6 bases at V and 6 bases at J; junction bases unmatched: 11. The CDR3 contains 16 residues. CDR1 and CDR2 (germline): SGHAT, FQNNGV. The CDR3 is CASRMGQRDFNSPLHF. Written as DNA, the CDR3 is TGTGCCAGCAGGATGGGACAGAGAGACTTTAATTCACCCCTCCACTTT.

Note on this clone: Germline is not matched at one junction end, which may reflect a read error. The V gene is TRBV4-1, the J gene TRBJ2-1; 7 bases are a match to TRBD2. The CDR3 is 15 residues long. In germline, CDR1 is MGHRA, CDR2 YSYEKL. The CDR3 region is CASGQRTSDGGEQFF. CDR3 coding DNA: TGCGCCAGCGGCCAACGGACTAGTGACGGGGGTGAGCAGTTCTTC.